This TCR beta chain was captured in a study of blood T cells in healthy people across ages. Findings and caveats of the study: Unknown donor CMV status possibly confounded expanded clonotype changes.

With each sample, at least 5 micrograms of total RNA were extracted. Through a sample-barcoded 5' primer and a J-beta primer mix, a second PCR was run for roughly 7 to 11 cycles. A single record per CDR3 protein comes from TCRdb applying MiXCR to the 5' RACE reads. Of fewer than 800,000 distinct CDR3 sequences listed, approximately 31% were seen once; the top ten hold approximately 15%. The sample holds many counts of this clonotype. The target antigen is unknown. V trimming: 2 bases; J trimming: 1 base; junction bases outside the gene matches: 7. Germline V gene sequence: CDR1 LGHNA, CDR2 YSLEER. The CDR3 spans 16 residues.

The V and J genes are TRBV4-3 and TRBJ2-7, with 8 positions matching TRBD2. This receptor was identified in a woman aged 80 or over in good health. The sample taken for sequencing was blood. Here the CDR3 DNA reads TGCGCCAGCAGCCAAAGAACTAGCGGAGGTTCCTACGAGCAGTACTTC. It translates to CASSQRTSGGSYEQYF.